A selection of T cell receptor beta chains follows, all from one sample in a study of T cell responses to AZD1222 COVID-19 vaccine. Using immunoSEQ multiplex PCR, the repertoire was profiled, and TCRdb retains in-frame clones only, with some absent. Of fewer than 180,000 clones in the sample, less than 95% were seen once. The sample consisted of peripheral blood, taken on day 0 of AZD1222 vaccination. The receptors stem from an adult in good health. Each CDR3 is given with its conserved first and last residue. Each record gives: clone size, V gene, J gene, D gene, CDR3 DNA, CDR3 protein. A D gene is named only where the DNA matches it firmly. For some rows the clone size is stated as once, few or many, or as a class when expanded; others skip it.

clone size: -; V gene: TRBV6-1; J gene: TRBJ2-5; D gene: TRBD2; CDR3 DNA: TGTGCCAGCAGTGAATGGATAGCGGGGGGACAAGAGACCCAGTACTTC; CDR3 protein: CASSEWIAGGQETQYF
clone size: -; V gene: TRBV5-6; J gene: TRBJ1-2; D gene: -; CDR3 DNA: TGTGCCAGCAGGCCCTTAGGGCCAGGGTCAGAGCAGTCGAGATATGGCTACACCTTC; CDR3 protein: CASRPLGPGSEQSRYGYTF
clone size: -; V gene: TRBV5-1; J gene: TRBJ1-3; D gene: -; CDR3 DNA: TGCGCCAGCAGCTTCACCGGGACACGGTATGGAAACACCATATATTTT; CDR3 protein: CASSFTGTRYGNTIYF
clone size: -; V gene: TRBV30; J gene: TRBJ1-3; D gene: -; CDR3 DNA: TGTGCCTGGCAGCGGACCGTTAATGGAAACACCATATATTTT; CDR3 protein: CAWQRTVNGNTIYF
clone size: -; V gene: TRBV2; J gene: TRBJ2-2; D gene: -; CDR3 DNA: TGTGCCAGCAGTGAATGGGCGAACACCGGGGAGCTGTTTTTT; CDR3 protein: CASSEWANTGELFF
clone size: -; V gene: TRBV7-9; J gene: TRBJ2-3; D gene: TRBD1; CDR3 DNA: TGTGCCAGCAGCCCCCTTACAGGGGACAGCACAGATACGCAGTATTTT; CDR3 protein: CASSPLTGDSTDTQYF
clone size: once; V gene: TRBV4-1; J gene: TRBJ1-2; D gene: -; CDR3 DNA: TGCGCCAGCAGCCAGGGAACTTTTGGCTACACCTTC; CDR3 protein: CASSQGTFGYTF
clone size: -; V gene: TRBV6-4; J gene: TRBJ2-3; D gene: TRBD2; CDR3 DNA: TGTGCCAGCAGTTTGGCGGGGGTCGTGTCAGATACGCAGTATTTT; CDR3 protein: CASSLAGVVSDTQYF
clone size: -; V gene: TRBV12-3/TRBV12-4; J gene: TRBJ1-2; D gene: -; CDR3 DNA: TGTGCCAGCAGTCCACGGACGGGCTATGGCTACACCTTC; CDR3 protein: CASSPRTGYGYTF
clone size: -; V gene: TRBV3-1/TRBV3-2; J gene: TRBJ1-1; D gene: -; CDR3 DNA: TGTGCCAGCAGCCTTTGGACCGGGACGACCACTGAAGCTTTCTTT; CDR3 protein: CASSLWTGTTTEAFF
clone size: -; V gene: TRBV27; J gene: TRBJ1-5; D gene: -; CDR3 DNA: TGTGCCAGCAGCTGGGCGTCCGACAATCAGCCCCAGCATTTT; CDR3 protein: CASSWASDNQPQHF
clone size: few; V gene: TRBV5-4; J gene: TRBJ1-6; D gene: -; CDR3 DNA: TGTGCCAGCAGCTTGGATGGAAACTATAATTCACCCCTCCACTTT; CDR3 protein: CASSLDGNYNSPLHF
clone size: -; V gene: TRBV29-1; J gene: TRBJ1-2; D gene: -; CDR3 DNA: TGCAGCGTTCTAGAGAACTATGGCTACACCTTC; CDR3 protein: CSVLENYGYTF
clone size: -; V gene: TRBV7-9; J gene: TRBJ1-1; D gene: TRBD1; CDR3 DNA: TGTGCCGGCGGGACAGGGGGAAACACTGAAGCTTTCTTT; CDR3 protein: CAGGTGGNTEAFF
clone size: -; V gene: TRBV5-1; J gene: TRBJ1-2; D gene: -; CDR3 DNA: TGCGCCAGCAGCTATCGAACGGGGCCTAACTATGGCTACACCTTC; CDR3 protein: CASSYRTGPNYGYTF
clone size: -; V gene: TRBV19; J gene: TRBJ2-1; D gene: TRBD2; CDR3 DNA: TGTGCCAGTAGTATAGATCGGGGGCTAGCGGGGAACAATGAGCAGTTCTTC; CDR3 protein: CASSIDRGLAGNNEQFF
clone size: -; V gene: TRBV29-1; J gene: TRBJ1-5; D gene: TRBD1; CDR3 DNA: TGCAGCGTTAGCCTCGGACAGGGTAATCAGCCCCAGCATTTT; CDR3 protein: CSVSLGQGNQPQHF
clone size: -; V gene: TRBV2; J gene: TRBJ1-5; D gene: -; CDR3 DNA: TGTGCCAGCAGTGATTCCTATAGCAATCAGCCCCAGCATTTT; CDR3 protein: CASSDSYSNQPQHF
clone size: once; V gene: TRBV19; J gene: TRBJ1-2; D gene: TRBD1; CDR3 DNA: TGTGCCAGTAATGACCAGGGGGCGCATAGAGGCTACACCTTC; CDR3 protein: CASNDQGAHRGYTF
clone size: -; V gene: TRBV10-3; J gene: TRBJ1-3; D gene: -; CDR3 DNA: TGTGCCATCAGTGAGACGACAGGAACTGGAAACACCATATATTTT; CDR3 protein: CAISETTGTGNTIYF
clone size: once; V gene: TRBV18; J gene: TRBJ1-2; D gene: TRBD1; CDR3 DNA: TGTGCCAGCTCACCCTCCGGGACAGGGGAGGGCTACACCTTC; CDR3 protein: CASSPSGTGEGYTF
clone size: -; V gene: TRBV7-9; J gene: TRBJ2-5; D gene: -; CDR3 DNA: TGTGCCAGCAGCTTCTACCGACAAGAGACCCAGTACTTC; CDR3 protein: CASSFYRQETQYF
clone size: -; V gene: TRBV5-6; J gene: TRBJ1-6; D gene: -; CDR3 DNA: TGTGCCAGCAGCTTGGTGGCAGGAGGGTATAATTCACCCCTCCACTTT; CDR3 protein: CASSLVAGGYNSPLHF
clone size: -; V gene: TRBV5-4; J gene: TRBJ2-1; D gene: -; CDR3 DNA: TGTGCCATGACGGGGTCCTACAATGAGCAGTTCTTC; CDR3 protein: CAMTGSYNEQFF
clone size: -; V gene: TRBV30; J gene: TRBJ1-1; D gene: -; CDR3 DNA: TGTGCCTGGAGCCCTCTCACTGAAGCTTTCTTT; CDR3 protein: CAWSPLTEAFF
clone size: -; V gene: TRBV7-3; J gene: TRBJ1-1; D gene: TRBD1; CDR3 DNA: TGTGCCAGCCAAGGACAGGGAGCCACTGAAGCTTTCTTT; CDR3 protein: CASQGQGATEAFF
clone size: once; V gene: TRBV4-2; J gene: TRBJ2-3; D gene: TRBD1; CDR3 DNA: TGTGCCAGCAGCCAAAAGGAACACAGGGGACGAACAGATACGCAGTATTTT; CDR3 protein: CASSQKEHRGRTDTQYF
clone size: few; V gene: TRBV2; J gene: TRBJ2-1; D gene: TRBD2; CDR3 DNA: TGTGCCAGCAGAGCGACTAGCGGGTCCTACAATGAGCAGTTCTTC; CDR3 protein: CASRATSGSYNEQFF
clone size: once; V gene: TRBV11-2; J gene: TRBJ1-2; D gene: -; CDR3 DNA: TGTGCCAGCAGCTCCCAGGGGTTCGATGGCTACACCTTC; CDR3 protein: CASSSQGFDGYTF
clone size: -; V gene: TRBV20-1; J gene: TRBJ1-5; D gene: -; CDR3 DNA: TGCAGTGCTAGTGGGGGCAATCAGCCCCAGCATTTT; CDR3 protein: CSASGGNQPQHF
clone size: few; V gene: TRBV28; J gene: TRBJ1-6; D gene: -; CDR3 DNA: TGTGCCAGCAGTTTGGGGCAGGGAGGAGGATATAATTCACCCCTCCACTTT; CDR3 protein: CASSLGQGGGYNSPLHF
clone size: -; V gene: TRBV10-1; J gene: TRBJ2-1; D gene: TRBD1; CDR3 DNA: TGCGCCAGCACTCCCTCCACAGGGGTGAATGAGCAGTTCTTC; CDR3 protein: CASTPSTGVNEQFF
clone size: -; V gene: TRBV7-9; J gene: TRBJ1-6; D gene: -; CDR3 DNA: TGTGCCAGCAGCCTTAACTCCTATAATTCACCCCTCCACTTT; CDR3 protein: CASSLNSYNSPLHF
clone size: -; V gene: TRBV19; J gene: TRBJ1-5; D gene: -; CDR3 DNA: TGTGCCAGTAGTATTGGTGGACCCTTTAGCAATCAGCCCCAGCATTTT; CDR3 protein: CASSIGGPFSNQPQHF
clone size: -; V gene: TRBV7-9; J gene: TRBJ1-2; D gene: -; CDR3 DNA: TGTGCCAGCAGCTTCGTGGAAACAGGTGGCTATGGCTACACCTTC; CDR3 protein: CASSFVETGGYGYTF
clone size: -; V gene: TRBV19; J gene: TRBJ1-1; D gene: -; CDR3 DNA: TGTGCCAGTAGTATAGGTCGCCGGGGGCGCAGCCTCTTTGAAGCTTTCTTT; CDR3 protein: CASSIGRRGRSLFEAFF
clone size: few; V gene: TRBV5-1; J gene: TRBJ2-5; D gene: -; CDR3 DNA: TGCGCCAGCAGCCCGGCGGGGCGGCGGCAAGAGACCCAGTACTTC; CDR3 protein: CASSPAGRRQETQYF
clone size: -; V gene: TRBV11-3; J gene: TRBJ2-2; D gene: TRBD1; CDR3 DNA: TGTGCCAGCAGCCTACGGACAGGAACCGGGGAGCTGTTTTTT; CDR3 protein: CASSLRTGTGELFF
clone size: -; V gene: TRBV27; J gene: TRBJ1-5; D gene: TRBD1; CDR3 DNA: TGTGCCAGCAACCCCGCAGGGGGAAATCAGCCCCAGCATTTT; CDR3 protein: CASNPAGGNQPQHF
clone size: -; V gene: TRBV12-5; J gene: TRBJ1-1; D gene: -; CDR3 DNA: TGTGCTAGTGATAGAGCAGGGGACACTGAAGCTTTCTTT; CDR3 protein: CASDRAGDTEAFF
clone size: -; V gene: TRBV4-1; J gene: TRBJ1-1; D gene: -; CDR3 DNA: TGCGCCAGCAGCCCTCGGGCCCTGAACACTGAAGCTTTCTTT; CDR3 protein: CASSPRALNTEAFF
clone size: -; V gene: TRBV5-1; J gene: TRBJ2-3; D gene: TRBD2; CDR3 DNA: TGCGCCAGCAGCTCGATGACTAGCGGGGGCACAGATACGCAGTATTTT; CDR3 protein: CASSSMTSGGTDTQYF
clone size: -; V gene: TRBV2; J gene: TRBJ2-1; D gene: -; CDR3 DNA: TGTGCCAGCAGTGAGCGCAGGGGTAGCAATGAGCAGTTCTTC; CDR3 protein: CASSERRGSNEQFF
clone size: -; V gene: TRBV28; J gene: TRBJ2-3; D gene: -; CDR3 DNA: TGTGCCAGCAGTCCATACACAGATACGCAGTATTTT; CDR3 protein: CASSPYTDTQYF
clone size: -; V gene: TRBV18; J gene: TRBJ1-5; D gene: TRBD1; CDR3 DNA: TGTGCCAGCTCACCGGGACAGGGAAGTCAGCCCCAGCATTTT; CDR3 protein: CASSPGQGSQPQHF
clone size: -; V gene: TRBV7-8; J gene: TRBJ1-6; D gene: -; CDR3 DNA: TGTGCCAGCAGCTTAGGGCACAGCCCATCACCCCTCCACTTT; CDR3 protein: CASSLGHSPSPLHF
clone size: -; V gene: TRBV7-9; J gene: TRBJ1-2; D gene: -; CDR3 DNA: TGTGCCAGCAGCTTACCCGGACAGCCGAACTATGGCTACACCTTC; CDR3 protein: CASSLPGQPNYGYTF
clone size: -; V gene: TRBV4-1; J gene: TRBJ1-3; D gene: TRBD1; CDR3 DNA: TGCGCCAGCAGCCAAGGAGGGACAGCCGGAAACACCATATATTTT; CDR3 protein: CASSQGGTAGNTIYF
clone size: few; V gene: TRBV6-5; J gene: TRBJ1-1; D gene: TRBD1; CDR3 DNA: TGTGCCAGCAGTTCCCCGACAGGGATGAACACTGAAGCTTTCTTT; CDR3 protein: CASSSPTGMNTEAFF
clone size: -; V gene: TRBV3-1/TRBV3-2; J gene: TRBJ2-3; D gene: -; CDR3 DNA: TGTGCCAGCAGCCAAGCTCAAGGGGGGGGGTTTAACACAGATACGCAGTATTTT; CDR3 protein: CASSQAQGGGFNTDTQYF